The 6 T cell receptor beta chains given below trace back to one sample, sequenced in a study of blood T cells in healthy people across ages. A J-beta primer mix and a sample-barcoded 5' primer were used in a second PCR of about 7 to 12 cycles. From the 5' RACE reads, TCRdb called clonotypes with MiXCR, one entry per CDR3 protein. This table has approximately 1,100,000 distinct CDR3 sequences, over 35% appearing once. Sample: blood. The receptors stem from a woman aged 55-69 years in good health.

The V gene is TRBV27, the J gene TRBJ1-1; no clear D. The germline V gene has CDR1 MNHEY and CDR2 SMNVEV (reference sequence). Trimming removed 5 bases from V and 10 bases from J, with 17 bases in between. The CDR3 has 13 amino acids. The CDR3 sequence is CASSPREPLGAFF. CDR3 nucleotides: TGTGCCAGCAGTCCCCGGGAGCCACTGGGAGCTTTCTTT.

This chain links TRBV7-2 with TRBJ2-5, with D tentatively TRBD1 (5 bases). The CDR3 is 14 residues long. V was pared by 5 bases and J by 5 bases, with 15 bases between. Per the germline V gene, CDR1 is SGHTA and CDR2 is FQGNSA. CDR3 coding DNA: TGTGCCAGCAGCCCTGGGGCCTCCCGGGAGACCCAGTACTTC. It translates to CASSPGASRETQYF. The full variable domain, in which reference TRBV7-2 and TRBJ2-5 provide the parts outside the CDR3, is GAGVSQSPSNKVTEKGKDVELRCDPISGHTALYWYRQSLGQGLEFLIYFQGNSAPDKSGLPSDRFSAERTGGSVSTLTIQRTQQEDSAVYLCASSPGASRETQYFGPGTRLLVL.

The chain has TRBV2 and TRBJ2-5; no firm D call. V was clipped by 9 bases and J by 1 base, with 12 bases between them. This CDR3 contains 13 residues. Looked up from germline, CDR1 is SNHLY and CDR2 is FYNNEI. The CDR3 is CARLEPRQETQYF. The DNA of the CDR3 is TGTGCCAGACTGGAACCCCGCCAAGAGACCCAGTACTTC.

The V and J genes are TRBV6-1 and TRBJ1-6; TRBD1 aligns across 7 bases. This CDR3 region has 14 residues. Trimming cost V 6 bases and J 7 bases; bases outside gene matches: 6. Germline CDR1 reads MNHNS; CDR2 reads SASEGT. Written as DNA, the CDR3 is TGTGCCAGCAGGGACCAGGGGGGAAATTCACCCCTCCACTTT. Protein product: CASRDQGGNSPLHF.

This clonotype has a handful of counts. CDR3 amino acids: CASSQRTGPTGETQYF. CDR3 nucleotide sequence: TGTGCCAGCAGCCAAAGGACAGGTCCGACGGGGGAGACCCAGTACTTC. The rearrangement uses TRBV14 and TRBJ2-5, with TRBD1 identical over 7 bases. Germline lookup yields CDR1 SGHDN and CDR2 FVKESK. V lost 2 bases to trimming and J lost 5 bases; unmatched junction nucleotides: 11. CDR3 length: 16 residues.

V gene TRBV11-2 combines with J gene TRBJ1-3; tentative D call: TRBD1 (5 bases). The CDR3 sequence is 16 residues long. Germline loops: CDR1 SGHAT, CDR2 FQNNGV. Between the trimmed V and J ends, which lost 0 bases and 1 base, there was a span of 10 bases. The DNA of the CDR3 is TGTGCCAGCAGCTTAGACGGGGGGTTTTCTGGAAACACCATATATTTT. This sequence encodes CASSLDGGFSGNTIYF.